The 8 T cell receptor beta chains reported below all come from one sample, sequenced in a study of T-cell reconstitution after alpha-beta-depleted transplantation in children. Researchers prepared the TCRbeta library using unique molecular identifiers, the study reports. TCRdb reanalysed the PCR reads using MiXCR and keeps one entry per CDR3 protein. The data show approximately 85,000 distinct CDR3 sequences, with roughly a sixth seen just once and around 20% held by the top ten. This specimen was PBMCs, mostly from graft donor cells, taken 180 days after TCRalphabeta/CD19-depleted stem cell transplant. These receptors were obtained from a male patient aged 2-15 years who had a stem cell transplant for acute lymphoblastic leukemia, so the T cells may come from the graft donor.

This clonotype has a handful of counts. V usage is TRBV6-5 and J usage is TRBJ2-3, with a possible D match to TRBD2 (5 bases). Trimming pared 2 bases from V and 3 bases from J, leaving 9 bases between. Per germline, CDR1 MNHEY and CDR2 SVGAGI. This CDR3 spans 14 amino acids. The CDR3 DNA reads TGTGCCAGCAGTTACGGGAGTTCAACAGATACGCAGTATTTT. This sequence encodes CASSYGSSTDTQYF.

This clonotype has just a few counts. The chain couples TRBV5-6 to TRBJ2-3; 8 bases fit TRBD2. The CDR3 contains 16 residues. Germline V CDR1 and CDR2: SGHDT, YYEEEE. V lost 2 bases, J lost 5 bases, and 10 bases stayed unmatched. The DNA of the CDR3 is TGTGCCAGCAGCTTAGGGGGGACTAGTGTGGTAGATACGCAGTATTTT. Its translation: CASSLGGTSVVDTQYF.

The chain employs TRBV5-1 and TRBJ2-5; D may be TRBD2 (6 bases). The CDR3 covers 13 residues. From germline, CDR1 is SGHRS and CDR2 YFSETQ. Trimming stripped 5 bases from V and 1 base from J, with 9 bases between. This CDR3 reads CASRRGLQETQYF. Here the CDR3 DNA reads TGCGCCAGCAGAAGGGGACTCCAAGAGACCCAGTACTTC. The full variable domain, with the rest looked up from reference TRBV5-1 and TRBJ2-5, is KAGVTQTPRYLIKTRGQQVTLSCSPISGHRSVSWYQQTPGQGLQFLFEYFSETQRNKGNFPGRFSGRQFSNSRSEMNVSTLELGDSALYLCASRRGLQETQYFGPGTRLLVL.

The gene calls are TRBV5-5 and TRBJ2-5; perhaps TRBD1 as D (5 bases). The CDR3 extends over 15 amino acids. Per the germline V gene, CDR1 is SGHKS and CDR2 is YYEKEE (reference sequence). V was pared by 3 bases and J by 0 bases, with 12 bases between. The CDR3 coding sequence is TGTGCCAGCAGCTCCTGGCCAGGGCACCAAGAGACCCAGTACTTC. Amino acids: CASSSWPGHQETQYF.

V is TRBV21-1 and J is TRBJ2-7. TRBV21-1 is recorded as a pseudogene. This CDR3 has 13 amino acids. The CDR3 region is CASSKAKAYEQYF. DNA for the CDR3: TGTGCCAGCAGCAAAGCTAAGGCCTACGAGCAGTACTTC.

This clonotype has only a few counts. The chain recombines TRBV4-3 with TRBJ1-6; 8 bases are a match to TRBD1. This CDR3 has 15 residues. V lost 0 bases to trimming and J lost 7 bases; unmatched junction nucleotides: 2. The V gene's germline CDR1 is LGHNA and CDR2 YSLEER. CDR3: CASSQDRTGNSPLHF. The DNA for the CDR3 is TGCGCCAGCAGCCAAGATAGGACAGGGAATTCACCCCTCCACTTT.

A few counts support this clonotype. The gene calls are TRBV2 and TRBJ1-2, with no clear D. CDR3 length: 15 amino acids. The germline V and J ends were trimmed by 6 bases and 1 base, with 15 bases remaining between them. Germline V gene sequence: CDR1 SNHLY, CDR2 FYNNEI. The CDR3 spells CASRGPFSSNYGYTF. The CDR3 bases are TGTGCCAGCAGGGGTCCGTTTTCCAGTAACTATGGCTACACCTTC.

CDR3 nucleotide sequence: TGCGCCAGCAGCTTGGTTCAGGGCGATGAAAAACTGTTTTTT. Encoded protein: CASSLVQGDEKLFF. The chain joins TRBV5-1 to TRBJ1-4; possibly TRBD1 for D (5 bases). Germline-derived CDR1 and CDR2 are SGHRS and YFSETQ. The CDR3 spans 14 residues. V was trimmed by 0 bases and J by 6 bases, leaving 9 bases between them.